The 11 T cell receptor beta chains in this list originate from one sample, sequenced in a study of T cells in Graves' hyperthyroidism and ophthalmopathy. Using RNA transcripts as the source, TCR beta CDR3 regions were amplified. The TCR CDR3 first-round RT-PCR relied on the HTBI primer set. MiXCR, applied by TCRdb to the multiplex PCR reads, yields one record per CDR3 protein. The table has approximately 300,000 distinct CDR3 sequences, about 17% seen once. Sequencing used blood. The receptors shown here come from a woman in her sixties with Graves' ophthalmopathy.

This clonotype showed up many times. The chain links TRBV5-1 to TRBJ1-5; possible D gene TRBD1, 6 bases. The CDR3 totals 16 residues. Germline-derived CDR1 and CDR2 are SGHRS and YFSETQ. V was cut by 4 bases and J by 2 bases, with 16 bases left in between. CDR3 sequence reads: CASSPSGASGNQPQHF. The CDR3 nucleotides read TGCGCCAGCAGCCCCTCGGGGGCGTCGGGCAATCAGCCCCAGCATTTT.

This clonotype was recorded many times. The chain links TRBV20-1 to TRBJ1-5; D unresolved. From germline, CDR1 is DFQATT and CDR2 SNEGSKA (reference sequence). Between the trimmed V and J ends, which lost 4 bases and 0 bases, there was a span of 13 bases. The CDR3 spans 15 residues. The chain's CDR3 is CSATPGGNSNQPQHF. The CDR3, as DNA: TGCAGTGCTACACCAGGAGGAAATAGCAATCAGCCCCAGCATTTT.

This clonotype was seen repeatedly, ten times or more. The chain carries TRBV5-1 and TRBJ2-7; D uncertain. Per the germline V gene, CDR1 is SGHRS and CDR2 is YFSETQ. This CDR3 is built from 14 residues. Trimming removed 5 bases at V and 2 bases at J, with 14 bases between. CDR3 in DNA: TGCGCCAGCAGGGAAGTCCCGGAAGCCTACGAGCAGTACTTC. It yields the protein CASREVPEAYEQYF.

J is TRBJ1-1 and V is TRBV6-2 or TRBV6-3; D ambiguous. Germline V gene data show CDR1 as MNHEY and CDR2 as SVGEGT. The CDR3 is made up of 15 amino acids. Trimming removed 5 bases from V and 0 bases from J, with 13 bases in between. This CDR3 reads CASSRARRMNTEAFF. Here the CDR3 DNA reads TGTGCCAGCAGTAGAGCTAGGAGAATGAACACTGAAGCTTTCTTT.

This clonotype was seen once. The gene calls are TRBV20-1 and TRBJ2-3; 12 bases are a match to TRBD2. This CDR3 spans 11 amino acids. Germline loops: CDR1 DFQATT, CDR2 SNEGSKA (reference sequence). The CDR3 DNA reads as TGCAGCGGGACTAGCGGGGATACGCAGTATTTT. This gives the protein CSGTSGDTQYF.

This clonotype appeared a few times. The chain joins TRBV6-2 or TRBV6-3 to TRBJ1-1, with a weak D call TRBD1 (6 bases). The CDR3 is 15 amino acids. CDR1 is MNHEY and CDR2 is SVGEGT in the germline V gene. V was cut by 7 bases and J by 3 bases, with 18 bases left in between. The CDR3 here is CASIARGAGDTEAFF. The CDR3 nucleotides are TGTGCCAGCATCGCGCGGGGGGCAGGGGACACTGAAGCTTTCTTT.

The chain carries TRBV6-1 and TRBJ2-2; the D gene is possibly TRBD2 (5 bases). The V end lost 3 bases, the J end lost 2 bases, and 7 bases lay between the germline ends. Germline-derived CDR1 and CDR2 are MNHNS and SASEGT. The CDR3 length is 14 residues. The CDR3 DNA is TGTGCCAGCAGTGATCGGGATAACACCGGGGAGCTGTTTTTT. Translation: CASSDRDNTGELFF.

This clonotype was counted at least ten times. CDR3 residues: CASSTGLETQYF. The CDR3 DNA sequence: TGTGCCAGCTCTACAGGTCTTGAGACCCAGTACTTC. The V call is TRBV28, the J call TRBJ2-5, with TRBD1 as a possible D gene (5 bases). The V end was cut by 8 bases, the J end by 5 bases, with 12 bases between. CDR1 and CDR2 (germline): MDHEN, SYDVKM. This CDR3 region has 12 residues.

This clonotype was observed a handful of times. The chain recombines TRBV2 with TRBJ1-3; TRBD1 matches at 7 bases. Trimming cost V 2 bases and J 4 bases; bases outside gene matches: 2. Germline values: CDR1 SNHLY, CDR2 FYNNEI. CDR3 length: 14 residues. Written as DNA, the CDR3 is TGTGCCAGCAGTGAATGGGACAGCGGAAACACCATATATTTT. Translating gives CASSEWDSGNTIYF.

In this sample, this clonotype turned up many times. The chain's CDR3 is CASSATSGSIYEQFF. CDR3 sequence (DNA): TGCGCCAGCAGCGCGACTAGCGGGAGTATCTATGAGCAGTTCTTC. V is TRBV5-1 and J is TRBJ2-1; 12 bases align to TRBD2. The CDR3 is made up of 15 amino acids. The V gene's germline CDR1 is SGHRS and CDR2 YFSETQ. V shed 4 bases, J shed 8 bases, and the junction held 7 bases outside the gene matches.

The gene calls are TRBV20-1 and TRBJ2-2; 9 bases align to TRBD1. The CDR3 sequence is 15 residues long. V lost 5 bases and J lost 7; bases outside the gene matches: 11. Germline loops: CDR1 DFQATT, CDR2 SNEGSKA (reference sequence). The chain's CDR3 is CSAAKSGTGHGELFF. CDR3 DNA sequence: TGCAGTGCTGCAAAGAGCGGGACAGGGCACGGGGAGCTGTTTTTT.